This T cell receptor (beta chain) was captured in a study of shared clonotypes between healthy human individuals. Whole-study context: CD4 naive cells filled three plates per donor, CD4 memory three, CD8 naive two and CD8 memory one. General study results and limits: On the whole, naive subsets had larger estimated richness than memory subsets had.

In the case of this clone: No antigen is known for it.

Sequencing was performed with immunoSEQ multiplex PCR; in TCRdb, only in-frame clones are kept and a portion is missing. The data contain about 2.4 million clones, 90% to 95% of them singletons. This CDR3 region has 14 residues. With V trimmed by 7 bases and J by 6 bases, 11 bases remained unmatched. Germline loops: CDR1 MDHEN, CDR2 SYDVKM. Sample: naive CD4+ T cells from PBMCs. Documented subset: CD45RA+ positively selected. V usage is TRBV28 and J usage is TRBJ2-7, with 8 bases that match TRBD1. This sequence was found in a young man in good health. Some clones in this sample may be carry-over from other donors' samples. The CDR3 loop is CASTSIRGRPEQYF. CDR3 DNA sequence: TGTGCCAGCACCTCTATCAGGGGGCGGCCCGAGCAGTACTTC.